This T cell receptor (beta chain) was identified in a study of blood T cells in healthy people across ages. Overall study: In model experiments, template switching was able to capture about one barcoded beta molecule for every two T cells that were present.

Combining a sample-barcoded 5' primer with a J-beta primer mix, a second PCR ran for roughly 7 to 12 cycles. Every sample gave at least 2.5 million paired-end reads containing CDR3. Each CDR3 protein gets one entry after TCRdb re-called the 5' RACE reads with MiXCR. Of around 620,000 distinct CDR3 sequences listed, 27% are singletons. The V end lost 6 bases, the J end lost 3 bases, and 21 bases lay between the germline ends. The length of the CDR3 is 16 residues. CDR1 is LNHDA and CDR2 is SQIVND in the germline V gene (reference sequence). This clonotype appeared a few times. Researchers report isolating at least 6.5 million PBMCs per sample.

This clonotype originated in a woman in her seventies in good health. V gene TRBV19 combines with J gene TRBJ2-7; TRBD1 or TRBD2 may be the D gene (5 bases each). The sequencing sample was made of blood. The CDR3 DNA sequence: TGTGCCAGTAGCCCCCTGGGGGACGGCACCTTCTACGAGCAGTACTTC. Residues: CASSPLGDGTFYEQYF.